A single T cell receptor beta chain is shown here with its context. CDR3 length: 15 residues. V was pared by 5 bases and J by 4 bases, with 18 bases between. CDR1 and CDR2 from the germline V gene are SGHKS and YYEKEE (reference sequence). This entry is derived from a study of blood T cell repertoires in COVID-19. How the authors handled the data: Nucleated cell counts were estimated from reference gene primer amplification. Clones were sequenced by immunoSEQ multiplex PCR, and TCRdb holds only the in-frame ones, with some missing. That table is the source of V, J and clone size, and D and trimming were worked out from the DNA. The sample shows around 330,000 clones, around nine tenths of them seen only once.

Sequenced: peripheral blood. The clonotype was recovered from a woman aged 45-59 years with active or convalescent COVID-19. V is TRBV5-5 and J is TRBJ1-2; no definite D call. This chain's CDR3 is CASSGSGYLAYGYTF. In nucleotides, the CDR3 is TGTGCCAGCAGTGGATCAGGTTATTTGGCCTATGGCTACACCTTC.